This T cell receptor (beta chain) appears in the sequencing data of a study of T cell repertoires in aging, cancer and after chemotherapy. Study-wide background: Some 9.4 million TCR reads made up the full dataset.

This clonotype has only a few counts. The antigen remains undetermined. Compared with germline, one end of the junction differs, possibly owing to a read error. The template was genomic DNA from peripheral blood, not RNA. General study points: Loss of evenness, beyond lost richness, contributed to age-related TCR diversity decline in cancer patients. Across the chemotherapy interval, each cancer cohort showed higher median generation probability, suggesting thymic rebound. Untreated cancer patients had significantly lower blood TCR diversity than age-matched healthy donors.

The CDR3 covers 12 residues. Multiplex touch-down PCR with TRB-A/B primers amplified rearranged V-D-J TRB sequences. TCRdb reprocessed the multiplex PCR reads with MiXCR, giving one entry per CDR3 protein. This table has thousands of distinct CDR3 sequences, roughly 20% appearing once. The rearrangement uses TRBV12-3 or TRBV12-4 and TRBJ1-2; no reliable D call. The origin of this receptor is a human donor with a solid tumor. The material sequenced was blood. In nucleotides, the CDR3 is TGTGCCTGCAGCCTAACTAACTATGGCTACACCTTC. Protein sequence: CACSLTNYGYTF.